This T cell receptor (beta chain) was obtained from a study of blood T cell repertoires in COVID-19. Across the study: Acute and convalescent COVID-19 specimens originated in the United States, Italy and Spain.

TCRdb's copy holds only in-frame clones and misses some; the assay was immunoSEQ multiplex PCR. This sample carries about 260,000 clones, more than 85% of them seen once, and the ten largest clones take more than 4.5%. There are 16 residues in the CDR3. The V end lost 4 bases, the J end lost 2 bases, and 13 bases lay between the germline ends. Germline V CDR1 and CDR2: SGHRS, YFSETQ. The sequencing sample was made of peripheral blood. The chain employs TRBV5-1 and TRBJ1-6; TRBD1 might be the D (6 bases). This sequence originates from a woman aged 55-75 years with COVID-19, enrolled during active disease. The CDR3 here is CASSLGTGPYNSPLHF. The CDR3 DNA sequence: TGCGCCAGCAGCCTAGGCACAGGGCCCTATAATTCACCCCTCCACTTT.